A single sample is the source of the 28 T cell receptor beta chains below, sequenced in a study of metastatic and nonmetastatic thyroid tumors. TCRdb reprocessed the PCR reads via MiXCR. The sample includes approximately 30,000 clones, around 17% of them seen just once. The entire patient cohort was treatment-naive prior to thyroid surgery. Input material: blood. Receptors originate from a female donor with papillary thyroid cancer or a benign thyroid nodule (not recorded which). Some clones in this sample may be carry-over from other donors' samples.

This clone was observed many times. The CDR3: CASSFDSGANVLTF. CDR3 DNA: TGTGCCAGCAGCTTTGACTCTGGGGCCAACGTCCTGACTTTC. V and J are TRBV5-5 and TRBJ2-6; D is undetermined. The CDR3 extends over 14 amino acids. CDR1 is SGHKS, CDR2 YYEKEE, per germline (reference sequence). Trimming left V 2 bases short and J 0 bases short, with 3 bases between. Full variable domain (missing parts from reference TRBV5-5 and TRBJ2-6): DAGVTQSPTHLIKTRGQQVTLRCSPISGHKSVSWYQQVLGQGPQFIFQYYEKEERGRGNFPDRFSARQFPNYSSELNVNALLLGDSALYLCASSFDSGANVLTFGAGSRLTVL.

In this sample, this clone turned up many times. This chain links TRBV12-3 or TRBV12-4 with TRBJ2-1; either TRBD1 or TRBD2 may supply D (6 bases each). Trimming took off 11 bases at V and 0 bases at J, with 11 bases between the two ends. The CDR3 sequence is 13 residues long. CDR3: CAGGGYSYNEQFF. In DNA, the CDR3 is TGTGCCGGAGGGGGATACTCCTACAATGAGCAGTTCTTC.

This clone was counted ten times or more. The gene calls are TRBV5-6 and TRBJ2-2; the D gene is possibly TRBD1 (7 bases). Germline assignment: CDR1 SGHDT and CDR2 YYEEEE. CDR3 length equals 15 residues. Deletions cut 0 bases from V and 5 bases from J, with 11 bases between. The chain's CDR3 is CASSLVPGGTGELFF. In nucleotides, the CDR3 is TGTGCCAGCAGCTTGGTACCAGGGGGGACCGGGGAGCTGTTTTTT.

This clone was picked up many times. Other DNA sequences in this specimen translate into the identical CDR3. The chain is built from TRBV27 and TRBJ2-7, with 9 bases lining up with TRBD1. V gave up 3 bases and J gave up 2 bases; unmatched junction bases: 2. CDR1 is MNHEY, CDR2 SMNVEV, per germline (reference sequence). The CDR3 is 14 amino acids. The CDR3 nucleotides read TGTGCCAGCAGTTTCGGACAGGGGACCTACGAGCAGTACTTC. It codes for CASSFGQGTYEQYF.

At least ten counts were recorded for this clone. The chain employs TRBV7-2 and TRBJ2-2; the D is unclear. This CDR3 is built from 14 residues. Germline CDR1 SGHTA, CDR2 FQGNSA. The V gene lost 3 bases and the J gene lost 6 bases, with 11 bases spanning the gap. The CDR3 reads CASSFPPRPGELFF. The CDR3 DNA follows: TGTGCCAGCAGCTTTCCCCCAAGGCCCGGGGAGCTGTTTTTT. The full variable domain, its missing parts supplied by reference TRBV7-2 and TRBJ2-2, is GAGVSQSPSNKVTEKGKDVELRCDPISGHTALYWYRQSLGQGLEFLIYFQGNSAPDKSGLPSDRFSAERTGGSVSTLTIQRTQQEDSAVYLCASSFPPRPGELFFGEGSRLTVL.

This clone has only a few counts. V and J are TRBV24-1 and TRBJ1-2; tentative D call: TRBD1 (5 bases). The V gene's germline CDR1 is KGHDR and CDR2 SFDVKD. The CDR3 is 13 amino acids. Between the trimmed V and J ends, which lost 6 bases and 6 bases, there was a span of 13 bases. The CDR3 reads CATSYTGVDGYTF. As DNA, the CDR3 is TGTGCCACCAGTTATACGGGGGTAGATGGCTACACCTTC.

In this sample, this clone turned up many times. The chain uses TRBV12-3 or TRBV12-4 and TRBJ2-5; D is undetermined. CDR3 size: 13 residues. Trimming stripped 3 bases from V and 5 bases from J, with 10 bases between. The CDR3 DNA is TGTGCCAGCAGTTTGGCCGCTCGGGAGACCCAGTACTTC. Translating gives CASSLAARETQYF.

The table lists this clone with many counts. The J gene is TRBJ2-1, the V gene TRBV19; D gene ambiguous. V gave up 3 bases and J gave up 7 bases, with 7 bases separating them. From germline, CDR1 is LNHDA and CDR2 SQIVND (reference sequence). This CDR3 is built from 12 residues. The DNA of the CDR3 is TGTGCCAGTAGTATGATCGGGAATGAGCAGTTCTTC. Encoded protein: CASSMIGNEQFF.

This sequence joins TRBV9 and TRBJ2-3; D may correspond to TRBD1 or TRBD2 (5 bases each). V was pared by 0 bases and J by 7 bases, with 9 bases between. The CDR3 spans 13 residues. The germline V gene encodes CDR1 SGDLS and CDR2 YYNGEE. The DNA of the CDR3 is TGTGCCAGCAGCGTAGAGGGACCCTATACGCAGTATTTT. It translates to CASSVEGPYTQYF.

The chain employs TRBV20-1 and TRBJ2-1; TRBD2 aligns across 10 bases. V was clipped by 0 bases and J by 5 bases; unmatched bases: 10. The CDR3 sequence is 17 residues long. The germline V gene encodes CDR1 DFQATT and CDR2 SNEGSKA (reference sequence). In nucleotides, the CDR3 is TGCAGTGCTAGAGATGTTGACCGGACTAGCGGCAACAATGAGCAGTTCTTC. This codes for CSARDVDRTSGNNEQFF.

Relative to its sample, this clone is medium-sized (0.01 to 0.1%). This sequence joins TRBV6-1 and TRBJ2-1, with D possibly matching TRBD2 (6 bases). CDR3 length equals 16 residues. The V gene lost 2 bases and the J gene lost 2 bases, with 13 bases spanning the gap. Germline loops: CDR1 MNHNS, CDR2 SASEGT. CDR3 region: CASSEYWRDAYNEQFF. The CDR3 DNA reads as TGTGCCAGCAGTGAATATTGGCGGGACGCCTACAATGAGCAGTTCTTC.

This clone has a count of ten or more. V usage is TRBV6-4 and J usage is TRBJ2-3; D could derive from TRBD1 or TRBD2 (5 bases each). Between the trimmed V and J ends, which lost 0 bases and 2 bases, there was a span of 9 bases. In germline, CDR1 is MRHNA, CDR2 SNTAGT. The CDR3 covers 15 residues. The CDR3 spells CASSDSRGSTDTQYF. CDR3 sequence (DNA): TGTGCCAGCAGTGACTCGAGGGGTTCCACAGATACGCAGTATTTT.

This clone was detected many times. The V and J genes are TRBV5-6 and TRBJ1-6, with no clear D. The V end was cut by 4 bases, the J end by 6 bases, with 5 bases between. Germline values: CDR1 SGHDT, CDR2 YYEEEE. The CDR3 totals 12 residues. CDR3 protein: CASSRINSPLHF. CDR3 nucleotides: TGTGCCAGCAGCCGGATTAATTCACCCCTCCACTTT.

This clone was counted between two and nine times. This rearrangement joins TRBV6-1 to TRBJ1-6; maybe TRBD1 (5 bases). Trimming removed 5 bases at V and 10 bases at J, with 9 bases between. Germline V gene sequence: CDR1 MNHNS, CDR2 SASEGT. The CDR3 loop spans 12 amino acids. In DNA, the CDR3 is TGTGCCAGCAGTAAATACAGGTCACCCCTCCACTTT. Translation gives CASSKYRSPLHF.

The sample holds many counts of this clone. V usage is TRBV28 and J usage is TRBJ1-4; tentative D call: TRBD1 (6 bases). The CDR3 runs to 14 residues. V was clipped by 3 bases and J by 6 bases, with 11 bases between them. Germline CDR1 reads MDHEN; CDR2 reads SYDVKM. CDR3 sequence (DNA): TGTGCCAGCAGTTTCTCAGGGGTAGATGAAAAACTGTTTTTT. Its protein is CASSFSGVDEKLFF.

This clone was counted ten times or more. The rearrangement joins TRBV7-9 to TRBJ1-4; D is ambiguous. In germline, CDR1 is SEHNR, CDR2 FQNEAQ (reference sequence). The ends were cut back, 5 bases at V and 7 bases at J, with 14 bases in the middle. This CDR3 region has 14 residues. CDR3 nucleotides: TGTGCCAGCAGCACGGGGAGGGCTGGTGAAAAACTGTTTTTT. Its protein is CASSTGRAGEKLFF. The entire variable domain, with the rest obtained from reference TRBV7-9 and TRBJ1-4, is as follows: DTGVSQNPRHKITKRGQNVTFRCDPISEHNRLYWYRQTLGQGPEFLTYFQNEAQLEKSRLLSDRFSAERPKGSFSTLEIQRTEQGDSAMYLCASSTGRAGEKLFFGSGTQLSVL.

This clone came up many times. The chain combines TRBV7-9 with TRBJ2-3; D remains ambiguous. Germline values: CDR1 SEHNR, CDR2 FQNEAQ (reference sequence). Trimming cost V 5 bases and J 2 bases, with 11 bases left between them. The CDR3 contains 14 residues. The CDR3 sequence: CASSPRLNTDTQYF. For the CDR3, the DNA is TGTGCCAGCAGCCCTAGACTGAACACAGATACGCAGTATTTT.

This clone was counted at least ten times. CDR3 sequence (DNA): TGTGCCAGCAGGGCGGAGGCGGGACACTACAATGAGCAGTTCTTC. Translation: CASRAEAGHYNEQFF. The chain uses TRBV2 and TRBJ2-1, with D possibly called TRBD1 or TRBD2 (6 bases each). Germline V gene data show CDR1 as SNHLY and CDR2 as FYNNEI. This CDR3 region has 15 residues. Trimming cost V 6 bases and J 3 bases, with 15 bases left between them.

This clone was counted once. The gene calls are TRBV5-1 and TRBJ2-7; D uncertain. The V gene's germline CDR1 is SGHRS and CDR2 YFSETQ. This CDR3 contains 13 residues. The germline V and J ends were trimmed by 4 bases and 2 bases, with 10 bases remaining between them. CDR3 sequence: CASSPSPTYEQYF. In DNA form, the CDR3 reads TGCGCCAGCAGCCCCTCCCCCACCTACGAGCAGTACTTC.

This chain connects TRBV20-1 to TRBJ2-3; 8 bases map to TRBD2. The trim removed 5 bases at V and 2 bases at J, leaving 9 bases unmatched. Germline CDR1 and CDR2: DFQATT and SNEGSKA (reference sequence). This CDR3 is 15 amino acids long. The CDR3 protein is CSARPPAGVTDTQYF. The CDR3 DNA is TGCAGTGCTCGCCCCCCAGCGGGGGTCACAGATACGCAGTATTTT.

Comments on this clone: One junction end disagrees with the germline gene, perhaps due to a read error. The CDR3 loop is CAISLGGQGLNEQYF. CDR3 sequence (DNA): TGTGCCATCAGTTTAGGGGGACAGGGCTTGAACGAGCAGTACTTC. The chain recombines TRBV28 with TRBJ2-7; 9 nucleotides agree with TRBD1. Per germline, CDR1 MDHEN and CDR2 SYDVKM. The CDR3 is made up of 15 amino acids.

The chain recombines TRBV13 with TRBJ2-3, with D hard to call. Between the trimmed V and J ends, which lost 6 bases and 1 base, there was a span of 8 bases. Germline V CDR1 and CDR2: PRHDT, FYEKMQ (reference sequence). The CDR3 is 13 residues long. The CDR3 sequence: CASSRPRTDTQYF. CDR3 nucleotide sequence: TGTGCCAGCAGTCGACCCCGCACAGATACGCAGTATTTT. Complete variable domain (other parts from reference TRBV13 and TRBJ2-3): AAGVIQSPRHLIKEKRETATLKCYPIPRHDTVYWYQQGPGQDPQFLISFYEKMQSDKGSIPDRFSAQQFSDYHSELNMSSLELGDSALYFCASSRPRTDTQYFGPGTRLTVL.

This clone was detected ten times or more. The V gene is TRBV5-6, the J gene TRBJ2-5, with D perhaps TRBD1 or TRBD2 (5 bases each). This CDR3 is built from 20 residues. Germline V gene sequence: CDR1 SGHDT, CDR2 YYEEEE. Trimming stripped 1 base from V and 4 bases from J, with 29 bases between. CDR3 nucleotides: TGTGCCAGCAGCTTGACTGGGGTATGGCCGGACGGGGCGCGAGGAGAGACCCAGTACTTC. Translated: CASSLTGVWPDGARGETQYF.

The sample holds many counts of this clone. The V call is TRBV20-1, the J call TRBJ2-5; weak D call: TRBD1 (5 bases). The ends were cut back, 2 bases at V and 5 bases at J, with 21 bases in the middle. Germline assignment: CDR1 DFQATT and CDR2 SNEGSKA (reference sequence). The CDR3 length is 16 residues. CDR3 sequence: CSARSIRPGRRETQYF. The CDR3 region has the DNA TGCAGTGCTAGATCCATCCGCCCAGGGCGACGGGAGACCCAGTACTTC.

This chain uses TRBV29-1 with TRBJ2-7; D is unresolved. Germline V gives CDR1 SQVTM, CDR2 ANQGSEA. The CDR3 loop spans 14 amino acids. V shed 3 bases and J shed 6 bases, with 18 bases lying between them. CDR3 in amino acids: CSVDRGDGASEQYF. The CDR3 bases are TGCAGCGTTGATCGTGGAGATGGTGCCTCCGAGCAGTACTTC.

To note about this clone: One junction end disagrees with the germline gene, perhaps due to a read error. This sequence joins TRBV10-1 and TRBJ2-1, with a possible D match to TRBD2 (6 bases). This CDR3 region has 15 residues. Germline-derived CDR1 and CDR2 are WNHNN and SYGVQD (reference sequence). In DNA, the CDR3 is TGCGCCAGCAGCCTGGGGCGGAGCGGGTACTGGGAGCAGCTCTTC. Protein product: CASSLGRSGYWEQLF.

This clone came up a few times. The chain combines TRBV12-3 or TRBV12-4 with TRBJ2-7; 8 bases line up with TRBD1. The CDR3 contains 15 residues. Trimming cost V 4 bases and J 2 bases; bases outside gene matches: 7. CDR3 protein: CASSSLDREPYEQYF. The DNA of the CDR3 is TGTGCCAGCAGTTCCTTGGACAGGGAGCCCTACGAGCAGTACTTC.

The CDR3 loop reads CASSFCTLNTEAFF. CDR3 sequence (DNA): TGTGCCAGCAGTTTCTGTACGTTGAACACTGAAGCTTTCTTT. This chain links TRBV28 with TRBJ1-1; D is uncertain. Germline values: CDR1 MDHEN, CDR2 SYDVKM. This CDR3 is 14 amino acids long. V lost 3 bases, J lost 0 bases, and 8 bases lay in between. Full variable domain (missing parts from reference TRBV28 and TRBJ1-1): DVKVTQSSRYLVKRTGEKVFLECVQDMDHENMFWYRQDPGLGLRLIYFSYDVKMKEKGDIPEGYSVSREKKERFSLILESASTNQTSMYLCASSFCTLNTEAFFGQGTRLTVV.